The clone carrying this T cell receptor beta chain was picked up a small number of times. Its matching antigen is unknown. Uncontrolled infection, other autoimmune disease, pregnancy or lactation excluded patients. Diagnosis rested on symptoms, serum thyroxine and TRAb, thyroid ultrasound, and orbital computed tomography. The data are from a study of T cells in Graves' hyperthyroidism and ophthalmopathy. The overall study: Peripheral blood specimens were obtained at initial diagnosis, prior to any treatment. Study-level findings and limits: Model predictions of ophthalmopathy came a median approximately 6 months before onset.

Amplification targeted TCR beta CDR3 regions from RNA transcripts. First-round RT-PCR of the TCR CDR3 relied on the HTBI primer set. A single record per CDR3 protein comes from TCRdb applying MiXCR to the multiplex PCR reads. The top ten clones hold over 6% of a sample with about 590,000 distinct CDR3 sequences, 14% of them seen once. The CDR3 has 17 residues. Germline V gene sequence: CDR1 LNHDA, CDR2 SQIVND (reference sequence). After removal of 6 bases from V and 0 bases from J, the junction contained 4 bases not matched to a gene. The rearrangement uses TRBV19 and TRBJ1-6, with TRBD1 identical over 11 bases. This TCR was sampled from a woman younger than 30 with Graves' ophthalmopathy. Sample: blood. CDR3 amino acids: CASSAGTGGSYNSPLHF. CDR3 sequence (DNA): TGTGCCAGTAGCGCCGGGACAGGGGGCTCCTATAATTCACCCCTCCACTTT.